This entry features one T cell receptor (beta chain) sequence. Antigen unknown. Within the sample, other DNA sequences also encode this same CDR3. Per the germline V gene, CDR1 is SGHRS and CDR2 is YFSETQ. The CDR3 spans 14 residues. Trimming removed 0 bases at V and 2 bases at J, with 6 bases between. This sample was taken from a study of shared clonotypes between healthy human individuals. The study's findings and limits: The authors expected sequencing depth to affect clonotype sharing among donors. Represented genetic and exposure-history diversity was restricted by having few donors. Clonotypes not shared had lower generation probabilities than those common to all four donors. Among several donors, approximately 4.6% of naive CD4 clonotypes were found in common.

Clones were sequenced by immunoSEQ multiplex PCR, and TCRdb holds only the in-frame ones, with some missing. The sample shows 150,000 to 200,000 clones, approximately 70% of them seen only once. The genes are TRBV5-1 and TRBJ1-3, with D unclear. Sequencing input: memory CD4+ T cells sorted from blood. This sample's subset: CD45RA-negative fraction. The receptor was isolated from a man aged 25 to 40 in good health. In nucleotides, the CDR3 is TGCGCCAGCAGCTTGGTGGGTACTGGAAACACCATATATTTT. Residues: CASSLVGTGNTIYF.